This T cell receptor beta chain stems from a study of blood T cell repertoires in COVID-19. Enrolled during active infection, Seattle patients were then followed longitudinally. Original processing methods: Amplified reference gene primers provided the basis for estimating nucleated cell counts. Produced via immunoSEQ multiplex PCR; TCRdb's table is partial and in-frame only. The D gene and trimming were derived from the DNA, and the V and J assignments and clone size from that table. Of more than 45,000 clones in the sample, more than 75% are singletons; the top ten hold 2.6%. The TCR originated in a woman aged 80 or over with COVID-19, enrolled during active disease. Sequencing used peripheral blood.

The chain's CDR3 is CASSLGRPGTSSYNEQFF. The CDR3, as DNA: TGTGCCAGCAGCTTAGGTCGTCCCGGGACTAGCTCCTACAATGAGCAGTTCTTC. The chain has TRBV7-9 and TRBJ2-1; 8 bases are shared with TRBD2. CDR1 is SEHNR and CDR2 is FQNEAQ in the germline V gene (reference sequence). The CDR3 totals 18 residues. V shed 1 base, J shed 0 bases, and the junction held 8 bases outside the gene matches.